The rows below give T cell receptor beta chains drawn from one sample of a study of T cell responses to AZD1222 COVID-19 vaccine. Libraries were prepared by immunoSEQ multiplex PCR; TCRdb keeps only in-frame clonotypes and omits some of them. This sample carries some 120,000 clones, just over 85% of them seen once, and the ten largest clones take 7.7%. This material consisted of peripheral blood, taken on day 0 of AZD1222 vaccination. The receptors stem from an adult in good health. CDR3s include the opening cysteine and the closing phenylalanine or tryptophan. A D gene is named only where the DNA matches it firmly. Only part of the rows carry a size: once, few, many, or a class if the clone is expanded.

>TRBV5-1|TRBJ2-3|TRBD2|-
CASSPERGAGGDTQYF
TGCGCCAGCAGCCCAGAGCGGGGGGCCGGCGGGGATACGCAGTATTTT
>TRBV6-5|TRBJ2-1|-|-
CASSSGIYNEQFF
TGTGCCAGCAGTTCCGGGATTTACAATGAGCAGTTCTTC
>TRBV4-1|TRBJ2-1|TRBD1|-
CASSRAGTGDNEQFF
TGCGCCAGCAGCCGCGCTGGGACAGGGGACAATGAGCAGTTCTTC
>TRBV19|TRBJ1-5|-|-
CASTGFNQPQHF
TGTGCCAGTACCGGGTTCAATCAGCCCCAGCATTTT
>TRBV2|TRBJ1-6|TRBD1|-
CASSDQGQGNNSPLHF
TGTGCCAGCAGTGACCAGGGACAGGGAAATAATTCACCCCTCCACTTT
>TRBV5-4|TRBJ2-1|-|-
CASSLAWTSSYNEQFF
TGTGCCAGCAGCTTGGCTTGGACCTCGTCCTACAATGAGCAGTTCTTC
>TRBV19|TRBJ1-1|-|medium-sized
CASSIDASRVTEAFF
TGTGCCAGTAGTATAGATGCAAGCCGGGTTACTGAAGCTTTCTTT
>TRBV5-1|TRBJ2-2|-|-
CASSLVLGDTGELFF
TGCGCCAGCAGCTTGGTTCTAGGCGACACCGGGGAGCTGTTTTTT
>TRBV6-5|TRBJ2-7|-|-
CASKSSQGRDEQYF
TGTGCCAGCAAATCTAGCCAGGGGAGAGACGAGCAGTACTTC
>TRBV19|TRBJ2-5|-|-
CASSSGRDRRWETQYF
TGTGCCAGTAGCTCAGGCCGGGACCGTCGTTGGGAGACCCAGTACTTC
>TRBV10-3|TRBJ2-2|-|-
CAISERTGELFF
TGTGCCATCAGTGAGCGTACCGGGGAGCTGTTTTTT
>TRBV27|TRBJ1-1|-|-
CASSQGPREVGEAFF
TGTGCCAGCAGTCAGGGGCCCAGGGAGGTTGGTGAAGCTTTCTTT
>TRBV25-1|TRBJ2-7|-|-
CASSGVYEQYF
TGTGCCAGCAGTGGGGTCTACGAGCAGTACTTC
>TRBV7-2|TRBJ2-5|TRBD2|-
CASSPYSGRAWETQYF
TGTGCCAGCAGCCCTTATAGCGGGAGGGCCTGGGAGACCCAGTACTTC
>TRBV11-3|TRBJ1-6|-|-
CASSASHRPLYNSPLHF
TGTGCCAGCAGCGCATCCCATAGGCCCCTCTATAATTCACCCCTCCACTTT
>TRBV5-4|TRBJ2-1|-|-
CASRSDFPSSYNEQFF
TGTGCCAGCAGGTCCGACTTCCCCAGCTCCTACAATGAGCAGTTCTTC
>TRBV6-2/TRBV6-3|TRBJ2-7|-|-
CASSYSHPGLGYEQYF
TGTGCCAGCAGTTACTCCCACCCTGGGCTAGGATACGAGCAGTACTTC
>TRBV18|TRBJ1-1|-|-
CASSPPVPGGGTEAFF
TGTGCCAGCTCACCACCCGTTCCGGGGGGGGGCACTGAAGCTTTCTTT
>TRBV7-2|TRBJ1-6|-|-
CASSSPPWNNSPLHF
TGTGCCAGCAGCTCACCCCCATGGAATAATTCACCCCTCCACTTT
>TRBV28|TRBJ1-2|TRBD1|-
CASSLETGGPYGYTF
TGTGCCAGCAGTTTGGAGACAGGGGGCCCGTATGGCTACACCTTC
>TRBV5-4|TRBJ2-1|TRBD2|once
CASSLATGGGAGEQFF
TGTGCCAGCAGCTTGGCCACTGGCGGGGGGGCCGGCGAGCAGTTCTTC
>TRBV24-1|TRBJ2-5|-|-
CATSSAGPKLGETQYF
TGTGCCACCAGTTCGGCGGGACCTAAACTGGGAGAGACCCAGTACTTC
>TRBV29-1|TRBJ1-1|-|-
CSVRRGTMNTEAFF
TGCAGCGTCCGACGAGGAACTATGAACACTGAAGCTTTCTTT
>TRBV6-2/TRBV6-3|TRBJ2-1|-|-
CASSRSHGEQFF
TGTGCCAGCAGCCGATCCCATGGTGAGCAGTTCTTC
>TRBV12-2|TRBJ2-5|-|-
CASRDAGTSGGIRPGGETQYF
TGTGCAAGTCGTGACGCCGGGACTAGCGGGGGGATCCGGCCTGGTGGGGAGACCCAGTACTTC
>TRBV27|TRBJ2-2|TRBD1|-
CASSFLTGFGELFF
TGTGCCAGCAGTTTCTTGACAGGGTTTGGGGAGCTGTTTTTT
>TRBV27|TRBJ1-1|-|once
CASRIRGNTEAFF
TGTGCCAGCAGAATTAGGGGGAACACTGAAGCTTTCTTT
>TRBV28|TRBJ1-2|TRBD1|few
CAIGGAGGSSNYGYTF
TGTGCCATCGGTGGGGCAGGGGGCTCCTCTAACTATGGCTACACCTTC
>TRBV6-1|TRBJ2-2|-|-
CASSEVGQNTGELFF
TGTGCCAGCAGTGAAGTAGGACAGAACACCGGGGAGCTGTTTTTT
>TRBV2|TRBJ1-4|-|-
CASSLEKATNEKLFF
TGTGCCAGCAGCCTCGAAAAGGCGACTAATGAAAAACTGTTTTTT
>TRBV28|TRBJ2-7|-|-
CASSLRDEQYF
TGTGCCAGCAGTTTAAGGGACGAGCAGTACTTC
>TRBV10-1|TRBJ2-4|-|-
CASSESGRGDIQYF
TGCGCCAGCAGTGAGTCAGGCAGGGGAGACATTCAGTACTTC
>TRBV5-4|TRBJ2-7|TRBD1|-
CASSWDRGSEQYF
TGTGCCAGCAGCTGGGACAGGGGGTCCGAGCAGTACTTC
>TRBV5-6|TRBJ1-5|TRBD1|-
CASSSGQGGQPQHF
TGTGCCAGCAGCTCCGGACAGGGTGGTCAGCCCCAGCATTTT
>TRBV6-2/TRBV6-3|TRBJ2-2|TRBD2|-
CASSPTSGRIGTGELFF
TGTGCCAGCAGCCCGACTAGCGGGAGAATCGGCACCGGGGAGCTGTTTTTT
>TRBV19|TRBJ1-2|-|-
CARTKGIYGYTF
TGTGCCAGGACTAAGGGCATCTATGGCTACACCTTC
>TRBV4-2|TRBJ2-2|-|-
CASSPRDSDTGELFF
TGTGCCAGCAGCCCCCGGGACTCTGACACCGGGGAGCTGTTTTTT
>TRBV6-2/TRBV6-3|TRBJ2-4|TRBD1|-
CASSTTGTGRNIQYF
TGTGCCAGCAGCACGACCGGGACAGGCAGAAACATTCAGTACTTC
>TRBV6-2/TRBV6-3|TRBJ2-2|-|-
CASSPGRANTGELFF
TGTGCCAGCAGTCCCGGCAGGGCGAACACCGGGGAGCTGTTTTTT
>TRBV7-3|TRBJ2-1|-|-
CASSPTSTNEQFF
TGTGCCAGCAGCCCAACTTCGACGAATGAGCAGTTCTTC
>TRBV7-9|TRBJ1-1|-|-
CASSFGQANTEAFF
TGTGCCAGCAGCTTCGGACAAGCGAACACTGAAGCTTTCTTT
>TRBV7-9|TRBJ2-1|-|-
CASSFLRSAYNEQFF
TGTGCCAGCAGCTTCCTGCGATCCGCTTACAATGAGCAGTTCTTC
>TRBV6-2/TRBV6-3|TRBJ2-1|-|-
CASSYPNGAGGVVLNYYEQFF
TGTGCCAGCAGTTACCCCAATGGGGCCGGGGGAGTAGTCCTCAATTACTACGAGCAGTTCTTC
>TRBV2|TRBJ2-3|-|few
CASMGDTQYF
TGTGCCAGCATGGGAGATACGCAGTATTTT
>TRBV7-9|TRBJ2-5|TRBD1|-
CASSRGTGAQETQYF
TGTGCCAGCAGCAGGGGGACAGGGGCCCAAGAGACCCAGTACTTC
>TRBV6-5|TRBJ2-2|TRBD1|-
CASSFRQGADTGELFF
TGTGCCAGCAGTTTCAGACAGGGGGCGGACACCGGGGAGCTGTTTTTT
>TRBV10-3|TRBJ2-1|-|-
CAISESGLAYNEQFF
TGTGCCATCAGTGAGTCGGGTCTAGCCTACAATGAGCAGTTCTTC
>TRBV4-1|TRBJ2-6|-|-
CASSPGYSGANVLTF
TGCGCCAGCAGCCCGGGGTACTCTGGGGCCAACGTCCTGACTTTC
>TRBV28|TRBJ2-7|TRBD1|-
CASNSGTGFHEQYF
TGTGCCAGCAATTCCGGGACAGGGTTCCACGAGCAGTACTTC
>TRBV29-1|TRBJ1-2|-|-
CSVEGVGYTF
TGCAGCGTTGAGGGGGTTGGCTACACCTTC
>TRBV5-1|TRBJ2-7|TRBD2|-
CASSPAGTSGEKQYF
TGCGCCAGCAGCCCCGCCGGGACTAGCGGGGAAAAGCAGTACTTC